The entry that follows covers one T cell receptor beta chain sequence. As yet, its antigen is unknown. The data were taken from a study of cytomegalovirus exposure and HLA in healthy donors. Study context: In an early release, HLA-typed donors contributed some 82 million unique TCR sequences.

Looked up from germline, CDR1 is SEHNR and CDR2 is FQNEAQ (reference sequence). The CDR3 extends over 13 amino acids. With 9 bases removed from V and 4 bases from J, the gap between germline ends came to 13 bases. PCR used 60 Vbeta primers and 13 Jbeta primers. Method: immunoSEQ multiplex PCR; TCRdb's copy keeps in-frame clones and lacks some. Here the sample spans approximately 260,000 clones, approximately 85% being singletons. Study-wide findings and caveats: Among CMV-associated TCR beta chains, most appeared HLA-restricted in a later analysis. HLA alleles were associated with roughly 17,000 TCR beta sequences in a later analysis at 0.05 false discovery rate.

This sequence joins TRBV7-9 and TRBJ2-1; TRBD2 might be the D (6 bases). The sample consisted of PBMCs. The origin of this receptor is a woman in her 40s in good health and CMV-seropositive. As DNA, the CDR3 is TGTGCCAGTTCGGGACTCCTATACAATGAGCAGTTCTTC. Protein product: CASSGLLYNEQFF. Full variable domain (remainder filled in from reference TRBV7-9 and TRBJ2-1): DTGVSQNPRHKITKRGQNVTFRCDPISEHNRLYWYRQTLGQGPEFLTYFQNEAQLEKSRLLSDRFSAERPKGSFSTLEIQRTEQGDSAMYLCASSGLLYNEQFFGPGTRLTVL.